These T cell receptor beta chains were read from a single sample in a study of identical twins. In TCRdb, the 5' RACE reads were re-called with MiXCR into one record per CDR3 protein. In the table there are around 510,000 distinct CDR3 sequences, approximately 15% of which are singletons. This sample was shared with a second study, whose subject was yellow fever vaccine responses in identical twins.

Sequencing input: CD4+ T cells sorted from blood. These receptors originate from a woman younger than 35 in good health. Each CDR3 is given with its conserved first and last residue. The D gene is left open where the match is weak. Clone size is not always given. Where it is, it says once, few, many or a class for expanded clones.

d_gene | j_gene | v_gene | abundance | CDR3aa | CDR3nt
NA | TRBJ2-1 | TRBV7-9 | NA | CASSFYSYNEQFF | TGTGCCAGCAGCTTCTACTCCTACAATGAGCAGTTCTTC
NA | TRBJ2-7 | TRBV7-6 | once | CASSLDQGVGEQYF | TGTGCCAGCAGCTTAGATCAGGGTGTGGGGGAGCAGTACTTC
TRBD2 | TRBJ2-7 | TRBV6-2/TRBV6-3 | few | CASRISGSLDEQYF | TGTGCCAGCAGAATAAGCGGGAGTCTCGACGAGCAGTACTTC
TRBD1 | TRBJ1-4 | TRBV5-1 | few | CASRKPQGGDNEKLFF | TGCGCCAGCAGAAAACCCCAGGGGGGTGATAATGAAAAACTGTTTTTT
NA | TRBJ2-1 | TRBV6-5 | NA | CASSSWGGSKGNEQFF | TGTGCCAGCAGTTCTTGGGGAGGTTCAAAGGGCAATGAGCAGTTCTTC
NA | TRBJ2-5 | TRBV10-3 | many | CATSDGERETQYF | TGTGCCACCTCAGATGGGGAACGAGAGACCCAGTACTTC
TRBD2 | TRBJ2-3 | TRBV20-1 | many | CSASTGGQADTQYF | TGCAGTGCTAGTACGGGGGGGCAGGCAGATACGCAGTATTTT
NA | TRBJ1-5 | TRBV2 | NA | CASVGYSNQPQHF | TGTGCCAGCGTTGGGTATAGCAATCAGCCCCAGCATTTT
TRBD1 | TRBJ2-7 | TRBV7-2 | NA | CASSFWTGQDEQYF | TGTGCCAGCAGCTTTTGGACAGGGCAGGACGAGCAGTACTTC
NA | TRBJ2-5 | TRBV5-4 | few | CASSLAGGSRETQYF | TGTGCCAGCAGCTTGGCGGGCGGTAGCAGAGAGACCCAGTACTTC
NA | TRBJ1-1 | TRBV15 | few | CATSRGGGPAEAFF | TGTGCCACCAGCAGAGGGGGGGGTCCCGCTGAAGCTTTCTTT
NA | TRBJ2-2 | TRBV12-3/TRBV12-4 | NA | CASSLAAGQSGELFF | TGTGCCAGCAGTTTAGCAGCGGGTCAGTCCGGGGAGCTGTTTTTT
NA | TRBJ1-3 | TRBV2 | NA | CASSVHNLSGNTIYF | TGTGCCAGCAGTGTGCACAACCTCTCTGGAAACACCATATATTTT
TRBD2 | TRBJ2-1 | TRBV27 | NA | CASSLRGGNNEQFF | TGTGCCAGCAGTTTACGGGGGGGAAACAATGAGCAGTTCTTC
NA | TRBJ1-6 | TRBV10-1 | NA | CASSESATGALHF | TGCGCCAGCAGTGAGTCGGCAACCGGGGCCCTCCACTTT
NA | TRBJ2-2 | TRBV12-3/TRBV12-4 | NA | CASNPGTKNPGELFF | TGTGCCAGCAATCCAGGGACCAAAAATCCCGGGGAGCTGTTTTTT